The present TCR beta chain was sequenced within a study of T-cell reconstitution after alpha-beta-depleted transplantation in children. A TCRbeta library incorporating unique molecular identifiers was prepared. One entry per CDR3 protein, called by TCRdb with MiXCR from the PCR reads. This table has 350,000 to 450,000 distinct CDR3 sequences, over 20% appearing once. This clonotype was counted a few times. The germline V gene has CDR1 SGHVS and CDR2 FQNEAQ. The germline V and J ends were trimmed by 3 bases and 2 bases, with 8 bases remaining between them. This CDR3 is 13 amino acids long. The sequence came from a human donor who donated a stem cell graft to a child with acute myeloid leukemia. The input for sequencing was PBMCs from the stem cell graft donor, taken from the stem cell graft. The chain combines TRBV7-8 with TRBJ2-7; D uncertain. CDR3 in DNA: TGTGCCAGCAGCTTGCAGTCAACCTACGAGCAGTACTTC. Protein: CASSLQSTYEQYF.